The clone carrying this T cell receptor beta chain appeared a few times. The antigen is undetermined. An absence of ophthalmopathy progression within 18 months meant stable Graves' hyperthyroidism. Researchers barred patients who had uncontrolled infection, other autoimmune disease, pregnancy or lactation. Amplification yielded TCR beta CDR3 regions, with RNA transcripts as the source. First-round RT-PCR targeting the TCR CDR3 was performed with the HTBI primer set. TCRdb re-called the multiplex PCR reads with MiXCR, one entry per CDR3 protein. The sample records roughly 700,000 distinct CDR3 sequences, around a sixth being singletons. The record originates from a study of T cells in Graves' hyperthyroidism and ophthalmopathy. This CDR3 has 15 residues. V lost 0 bases and J lost 4, with 12 bases in between. CDR1 is LGHDT and CDR2 is YNNKEL in the germline V gene (reference sequence). Study-wide results and caveats: A model of 13 V-J features distinguished ophthalmopathy from stable hyperthyroidism. Progression to ophthalmopathy was predicted a median of roughly 6.5 months early.

The clonotype originates from a man aged 50-60 years with Graves' hyperthyroidism. The chain is built from TRBV3-1 and TRBJ2-5; D is ambiguous. Sequenced material: blood. CDR3 region: CASSQEGSRSETQYF. In DNA, the CDR3 is TGTGCCAGCAGCCAAGAGGGAAGCAGGTCAGAGACCCAGTACTTC.